This T cell receptor (beta chain) was sequenced during a study of blood T cell repertoires in COVID-19. Study in general: The samples span acute and convalescent COVID-19 from the United States, Italy and Spain. T cells, B-cell-depleted T cells, or PBMCs provided the cDNA or gDNA that served as material.

This CDR3 has 16 residues. Unmatched junction bases numbered 12, after V lost 4 bases and J lost 4 bases. From germline, CDR1 is KGHSH and CDR2 LQKENI. Under the authors' procedure: Reference gene primers were amplified, and this amplification served to estimate nucleated cell counts. TCRdb's table, derived via immunoSEQ multiplex PCR, lists solely in-frame clones and lacks some. That table is the source of V, J and clone size, and D and trimming were worked out from the DNA. The top ten clones hold roughly 1.5% of a sample with some 110,000 clones, roughly 81% of them seen once. The chain combines TRBV18 with TRBJ1-2, with 7 bases lining up with TRBD1. The sample comprised peripheral blood. The sequence derives from a man aged 40-50 years with acute or convalescent COVID-19. The CDR3 region is CASSHDLGGRPYGYTF. DNA of the CDR3: TGTGCCAGCTCACACGATTTAGGGGGCAGGCCCTATGGCTACACCTTC.